Listed here are 27 T cell receptor beta chains from one sample, sequenced in a study of blood T cell repertoires in COVID-19. Libraries were prepared by immunoSEQ multiplex PCR; TCRdb keeps only in-frame clonotypes and omits some of them. The sample has roughly 160,000 clones, 75% to 90% seen once; the top ten hold 10% to 15%. Sequencing input: PBMCs or T cells enriched from blood (not recorded which). These receptors were obtained from a woman aged 60 to 75 who had recovered from COVID-19.

The chain combines TRBV19 with TRBJ1-5, with 11 bases matching TRBD1. The germline gives CDR1 LNHDA, CDR2 SQIVND (reference sequence). V lost 4 bases, J lost 2 bases, and 4 bases stayed unmatched. This CDR3 spans 16 amino acids. This CDR3 is CASSSRTGGGNQPQHF. CDR3 nucleotide sequence: TGTGCCAGTAGTAGCAGGACAGGGGGCGGCAATCAGCCCCAGCATTTT. The full variable domain, with the rest looked up from reference TRBV19 and TRBJ1-5, is DGGITQSPKYLFRKEGQNVTLSCEQNLNHDAMYWYRQDPGQGLRLIYYSQIVNDFQKGDIAEGYSVSREKKESFPLTVTSAQKNPTAFYLCASSSRTGGGNQPQHFGDGTRLSIL.

The chain carries TRBV29-1 and TRBJ2-3, with a weak D call TRBD1 (5 bases). Germline CDR1 and CDR2: SQVTM and ANQGSEA. Trimming took off 7 bases at V and 4 bases at J, with 21 bases between the two ends. This CDR3 is built from 15 residues. Here the CDR3 DNA reads TGCAGCGCCAATAGAGGTCCCAGGGCTCCAGATACGCAGTATTTT. This translates into CSANRGPRAPDTQYF.

This clone was counted once. The rearrangement uses TRBV28 and TRBJ2-1, with a weak D call TRBD2 (5 bases). The V end was cut by 6 bases, the J end by 2 bases, with 14 bases between. There are 15 residues in the CDR3. Germline lookup yields CDR1 MDHEN and CDR2 SYDVKM. The CDR3: CASRMGGWTYNEQFF. The CDR3 nucleotides are TGTGCCAGCAGGATGGGCGGGTGGACCTACAATGAGCAGTTCTTC.

The chain recombines TRBV2 with TRBJ2-5; the D gene is possibly TRBD1 (5 bases). The CDR3 covers 13 residues. Germline CDR1 reads SNHLY; CDR2 reads FYNNEI. Trimming stripped 7 bases from V and 1 base from J, with 10 bases between. The CDR3 DNA follows: TGTGCCAGCACCCGACAGTCCCAAGAGACCCAGTACTTC. Amino acid sequence: CASTRQSQETQYF.

The chain combines TRBV28 with TRBJ1-4; 10 bases are a match to TRBD1. The CDR3 sequence is 15 residues long. Losses at the gene ends were 5 bases for V and 7 bases for J; bases not matched to a gene: 7. From germline, CDR1 is MDHEN and CDR2 SYDVKM. CDR3 in amino acids: CASSTPGQGFEKLFF. CDR3 DNA: TGTGCCAGCAGTACCCCGGGACAGGGGTTTGAAAAACTGTTTTTT.

The chain joins TRBV9 to TRBJ1-1; 9 bases are shared with TRBD1. The CDR3 has 16 residues. The germline CDR1 and CDR2 sequences are SGDLS and YYNGEE. Losses at the gene ends were 4 bases for V and 1 base for J; bases not matched to a gene: 8. The CDR3: CASSPRTGEANTEAFF. CDR3 bases: TGTGCCAGCAGCCCCCGGACAGGGGAGGCGAACACTGAAGCTTTCTTT.

The CDR3 nucleotides read TGTGCCAGCAGTAGCGGGACCCCCTACGAGCAGTACTTC. Protein product: CASSSGTPYEQYF. J is TRBJ2-7 and V is TRBV12-3 or TRBV12-4; 7 bases align to TRBD2. V lost 5 bases, J lost 2 bases, and 3 bases stayed unmatched. This CDR3 region has 13 residues.

The V call is TRBV6-5, the J call TRBJ1-1; D is ambiguous. CDR3 length: 15 amino acids. Trimming took 5 bases from V and 3 from J, leaving 16 bases between them. The germline CDR1 and CDR2 sequences are MNHEY and SVGAGI. The CDR3 DNA sequence: TGTGCCAGCAGTCTTCTTACCGCGGCCCACACTGAAGCTTTCTTT. Its protein product is CASSLLTAAHTEAFF.

The chain is built from TRBV4-1 and TRBJ2-3; 13 nucleotides match TRBD2. The CDR3 runs 20 residues. V lost 2 bases and J lost 2; bases outside the gene matches: 13. Germline values: CDR1 MGHRA, CDR2 YSYEKL. The CDR3 DNA sequence: TGCGCCAGCAGCCAACCCCGACTAGCGGGGGGCCCGGGCCCCACAGATACGCAGTATTTT. It translates to CASSQPRLAGGPGPTDTQYF.

This chain uses TRBV3-1 (or the pseudogene TRBV3-2) with TRBJ1-1, with 7 nucleotides matching TRBD1. V lost 1 base, J lost 11 bases, and 7 bases stayed unmatched. Per the germline V gene, CDR1 is LGHDT and CDR2 is YNNKEL (reference sequence). The CDR3 has 13 amino acids. The CDR3: CASSQGQTGYAFF. CDR3 sequence (DNA): TGTGCCAGCAGCCAAGGGCAGACAGGGTACGCTTTCTTT.

This clone was seen at least ten times. The rearrangement joins TRBV4-2 to TRBJ1-5; D not certain. V lost 0 bases and J lost 0, with 6 bases in between. Germline CDR1 is LGHNA and CDR2 is YNFKEQ. This CDR3 is built from 15 residues. In nucleotides, the CDR3 is TGTGCCAGCAGCCAAGAGGCAGTTAGCAATCAGCCCCAGCATTTT. It encodes CASSQEAVSNQPQHF.

The chain employs TRBV7-9 and TRBJ1-2; 10 positions match TRBD1. Trimming removed 5 bases from V and 7 bases from J; junction bases left unmatched: 1. The CDR3 has 12 amino acids. CDR1 SEHNR and CDR2 FQNEAQ come from the germline V gene (reference sequence). The CDR3 DNA follows: TGTGCCAGCAGCCGGGACAGGGGTGGCTACACCTTC. Its translation: CASSRDRGGYTF.

The chain joins TRBV9 to TRBJ2-5, with a possible D match to TRBD1 (6 bases). The CDR3 totals 14 residues. Germline-derived CDR1 and CDR2 are SGDLS and YYNGEE. Trimming removed 3 bases from V and 1 base from J, with 10 bases in between. The CDR3 sequence: CASSETGVQETQYF. DNA for the CDR3: TGTGCCAGCAGCGAGACAGGCGTCCAAGAGACCCAGTACTTC.

The chain links TRBV19 to TRBJ2-1; D call uncertain. Per germline, CDR1 LNHDA and CDR2 SQIVND (reference sequence). This CDR3 contains 16 residues. Trimming pared 3 bases from V and 0 bases from J, leaving 12 bases between. As DNA, the CDR3 is TGTGCCAGTAGTATTATTAGACGGAGCTCCTACAATGAGCAGTTCTTC. It codes for CASSIIRRSSYNEQFF.

This clone was seen a handful of times. The rearrangement links TRBV2 to TRBJ2-1; 11 bases are a match to TRBD2. The germline V gene has CDR1 SNHLY and CDR2 FYNNEI. There are 14 residues in the CDR3. Germline trimming cut 6 bases from V and 8 bases from J; bases unmatched to any gene: 6. The CDR3 region has the DNA TGTGCCAGCAGACCTACTAGCGGGAGTTATGAGCAGTTCTTC. This translates into CASRPTSGSYEQFF.

The rearrangement joins TRBV29-1 to TRBJ1-3; a weak D match, TRBD1 (5 bases). Per the germline V gene, CDR1 is SQVTM and CDR2 is ANQGSEA. The CDR3 spans 13 residues. V gave up 7 bases and J gave up 7 bases, with 17 bases separating them. For the CDR3, the DNA is TGCAGCGCCGAGGGGCAGGCGGGGAACACCATATATTTT. Its translation is CSAEGQAGNTIYF.

The rearrangement uses TRBV6-4 and TRBJ2-1; no reliable D call. Trimming cost V 4 bases and J 9 bases, with 16 bases left between them. The germline V gene has CDR1 MRHNA and CDR2 SNTAGT. The CDR3 has 14 residues. CDR3 bases: TGTGCCAGCAGTGCGACTCTTGGAACGGGTGAGCAGTTCTTC. This gives the protein CASSATLGTGEQFF.

The chain employs TRBV11-1 and TRBJ1-2, with D possibly being TRBD1 (5 bases). The CDR3 is 14 residues long. The V gene lost 5 bases and the J gene lost 2 bases, with 12 bases spanning the gap. Germline CDR1 reads SGHAT; CDR2 reads FQDESV (reference sequence). CDR3 bases: TGTGCCAGCAGCCCTCGCGACAGAAACTATGGCTACACCTTC. Translating it yields CASSPRDRNYGYTF.

This chain joins TRBV5-1 and TRBJ2-2; TRBD2 matches 7 bases. This CDR3 comprises 16 residues. The germline CDR1 and CDR2 sequences are SGHRS and YFSETQ. Trimming removed 4 bases from V and 5 bases from J; junction bases left unmatched: 11. The CDR3 sequence is CASSPEAGPVTGELFF. CDR3 nucleotide sequence: TGCGCCAGCAGCCCAGAAGCGGGGCCGGTGACCGGGGAGCTGTTTTTT.

In this sample, this clone turned up a few times. This chain joins TRBV11-2 and TRBJ1-2; D is ambiguous. The CDR3 totals 13 residues. The germline V gene encodes CDR1 SGHAT and CDR2 FQNNGV. The V end was cut by 3 bases, the J end by 7 bases, with 12 bases between. The CDR3 spells CASSFSLRGGYTF. The CDR3 region has the DNA TGTGCCAGCAGCTTTAGTCTACGAGGTGGCTACACCTTC.

The chain is built from TRBV28 and TRBJ1-2; 9 bases are a match to TRBD1. V dropped 4 bases and J dropped 6; count of bases not matched to a gene: 6. CDR3 length: 14 amino acids. CDR1 and CDR2 from the germline V gene are MDHEN and SYDVKM. CDR3 in amino acids: CASSWLRQGDGYTF. CDR3 DNA sequence: TGTGCCAGCAGTTGGCTCCGACAGGGGGATGGCTACACCTTC.

J is TRBJ1-1 and V is TRBV5-1; 9 bases are a match to TRBD1. Trimming took 2 bases from V and 9 from J; bases not matched to a gene: 8. The CDR3 runs to 14 residues. CDR1 is SGHRS and CDR2 is YFSETQ in the germline V gene. The CDR3 DNA reads TGCGCCAGCAGCTTAGGGGACAGGGACATTCAAGCTTTCTTT. It translates to CASSLGDRDIQAFF.

CDR3 residues: CASSLREGLWPQHF. CDR3 DNA sequence: TGTGCCAGCAGCTTGCGTGAGGGCCTTTGGCCCCAGCATTTT. This rearrangement joins TRBV7-8 to TRBJ1-5; D remains unclear. CDR1 is SGHVS and CDR2 is FQNEAQ in the germline V gene. The CDR3 runs to 14 residues. Between the trimmed V and J ends, which lost 3 bases and 9 bases, there was a span of 15 bases. Full variable domain (missing parts from reference TRBV7-8 and TRBJ1-5): GAGVSQSPRYKVAKRGQDVALRCDPISGHVSLFWYQQALGQGPEFLTYFQNEAQLDKSGLPSDRFFAERPEGSVSTLKIQRTQQEDSAVYLCASSLREGLWPQHFGDGTRLSIL.

V and J are TRBV28 and TRBJ1-1; a possible D gene is TRBD1 (5 bases). The CDR3 runs to 12 residues. V lost 8 bases, J lost 7 bases, and 14 bases lay in between. The germline V gene encodes CDR1 MDHEN and CDR2 SYDVKM. Here the CDR3 DNA reads TGTGCCAGCGGGAAGGGGCGCTTTGAAGCTTTCTTT. It is translated as CASGKGRFEAFF.

The chain couples TRBV28 to TRBJ1-5, with D possibly TRBD1 on 6 matching bases. Deletions cut 3 bases from V and 3 bases from J, with 15 bases between. The CDR3 is 16 residues long. Germline-derived CDR1 and CDR2 are MDHEN and SYDVKM. CDR3 nucleotide sequence: TGTGCCAGCAGTTTTCAGGGGTCACGGGCCAATCAGCCCCAGCATTTT. Translating it yields CASSFQGSRANQPQHF.

In its sample, this clone was seen once. CDR3 sequence reads: CASSGGDQPQHF. CDR3 DNA: TGTGCCAGCAGCGGAGGGGATCAGCCCCAGCATTTT. The gene calls are TRBV16 and TRBJ1-5; perhaps TRBD1 as D (5 bases). The CDR3 consists of 12 residues. The V gene's germline CDR1 is KGHSY and CDR2 FQNENV. V lost 5 bases and J lost 5, with 7 bases in between.

This CDR3 reads CASSREDSTDTQYF. DNA of the CDR3: TGCGCCAGCAGCCGGGAGGACTCCACAGATACGCAGTATTTT. V is TRBV5-1 and J is TRBJ2-3, with 7 bases fitting TRBD2. Germline CDR1 reads SGHRS; CDR2 reads YFSETQ. V shed 4 bases and J 2 bases; nucleotides not matched to a gene: 4. The CDR3 contains 14 residues. Full variable domain (outside the CDR3, taken from reference TRBV5-1 and TRBJ2-3): KAGVTQTPRYLIKTRGQQVTLSCSPISGHRSVSWYQQTPGQGLQFLFEYFSETQRNKGNFPGRFSGRQFSNSRSEMNVSTLELGDSALYLCASSREDSTDTQYFGPGTRLTVL.